A single sample is the source of the 18 T cell receptor beta chains below, sequenced in a study of blood T cell repertoires in COVID-19 (dated by TCRdb to 2020 to 2021). Receptors were amplified or captured by the immunoSEQ multiplex PCR assay. TCRdb took this table from immuneACCESS and kept in-frame rearrangements with V and J called. Such tables lack part of the clones; where checked against another copy, unresolved V genes explain under half of the gap, and the rest is unexplained. In all, the sample holds over 50,000 clones, and about nine tenths of those were seen once. The ten largest clones add up to around 6.5% of the sample. Sequencing was done on a sample of peripheral blood. These receptors originate from a man aged 50-59 years with active COVID-19.

The V and J genes are TRBV27 and TRBJ2-7; 13 bases match TRBD2. The CDR3 is 15 amino acids. Germline V gene lookup returns CDR1 MNHEY and CDR2 SMNVEV (reference sequence). After removal of 6 bases from V and 5 bases from J, the junction contained 7 bases not matched to a gene. The CDR3 coding sequence is TGTGCCAGCAGCTTGGGACTAGCGGGACCCCACGAGCAGTACTTC. Amino acids: CASSLGLAGPHEQYF.

The chain employs TRBV25-1 and TRBJ2-7, with TRBD1 matching over 7 bases. CDR3 size: 15 residues. Germline V CDR1 and CDR2: MGHDK, SYGVNS. The J segment lost 3 bases and the V segment lost 3 bases, leaving 8 bases of the junction unmatched. For the CDR3, the DNA is TGTGCCAGCAGTGAGCGACAGGGCTTGGTCTACGAGCAGTACTTC. It encodes CASSERQGLVYEQYF.

The rearrangement links TRBV28 to TRBJ1-2, with a tentative D call TRBD1 (6 bases). The CDR3 is made up of 16 amino acids. Per the germline V gene, CDR1 is MDHEN and CDR2 is SYDVKM. V lost 4 bases, J lost 8 bases, and 23 bases lay in between. The chain's CDR3 is CASSSTHSTRGWGYTF. CDR3 in DNA: TGTGCCAGCAGTTCAACCCACTCCACCAGGGGCTGGGGCTACACCTTC.

The chain uses TRBV7-9 and TRBJ1-2; 9 nucleotides agree with TRBD1. Trimming cost V 5 bases and J 0 bases; bases outside gene matches: 4. Germline V CDR1 and CDR2: SEHNR, FQNEAQ (reference sequence). CDR3 length: 15 amino acids. The CDR3 spells CASSVGQGPNYGYTF. As DNA, the CDR3 is TGTGCCAGCAGCGTCGGACAGGGGCCTAACTATGGCTACACCTTC.

The chain couples TRBV12-3 or TRBV12-4 to TRBJ2-1; no definite D call. The CDR3 consists of 13 residues. Trimming cost V 3 bases and J 4 bases, with 7 bases left between them. The CDR3 is CASSFDGYNEQFF. DNA for the CDR3: TGTGCCAGCAGTTTTGACGGGTACAATGAGCAGTTCTTC.

This chain joins TRBV2 and TRBJ1-5, with D hard to call. CDR1 and CDR2 (germline): SNHLY, FYNNEI. The germline V and J ends were trimmed by 6 bases and 6 bases, with 9 bases remaining between them. The CDR3 length is 12 residues. The CDR3 protein is CASSGRTQPQHF. CDR3 sequence (DNA): TGTGCCAGCAGCGGGAGGACTCAGCCCCAGCATTTT.

The CDR3 here is CASSLGPGVYNEQFF. As DNA, the CDR3 is TGCGCCAGCAGCTTGGGCCCGGGAGTCTACAATGAGCAGTTCTTC. The chain recombines TRBV5-1 with TRBJ2-1, with a possible D match to TRBD2 (6 bases). V dropped 0 bases and J dropped 3 bases, with 10 bases sitting between them. CDR1 is SGHRS, CDR2 YFSETQ, per germline. The CDR3 contains 15 residues.

The sample holds one count of this clone. The chain is built from TRBV7-6 and TRBJ2-7, with 7 bases identical to TRBD1. The CDR3 has 16 amino acids. The germline gives CDR1 SGHVS, CDR2 FNYEAQ. The trim removed 3 bases at V and 2 bases at J, leaving 10 bases unmatched. CDR3 nucleotides: TGTGCCAGCAGCTTTGGGACCGGGACAGAGGCCTACGAGCAGTACTTC. This gives the protein CASSFGTGTEAYEQYF.

The chain recombines TRBV7-9 with TRBJ2-3; TRBD2 matches at 8 bases. Germline-derived CDR1 and CDR2 are SEHNR and FQNEAQ (reference sequence). V lost 5 bases to trimming and J lost 5 bases; unmatched junction nucleotides: 6. The CDR3 covers 14 residues. Written as DNA, the CDR3 is TGTGCCAGCAGCGTAAGCGGGAGTGGAGATACGCAGTATTTT. Protein product: CASSVSGSGDTQYF.

The rearrangement joins TRBV18 to TRBJ1-1, with D unresolved. Germline-derived CDR1 and CDR2 are KGHSH and LQKENI. V gave up 3 bases and J gave up 7 bases, with 18 bases separating them. This CDR3 spans 15 amino acids. The chain's CDR3 is CASSPSLVSDGEAFF. Written as DNA, the CDR3 is TGTGCCAGCTCACCCTCCCTAGTGTCAGACGGTGAAGCTTTCTTT.

Worth noting for this clone: Other DNA sequences from this sample encode an identical CDR3 as well. The V gene is TRBV6-5, the J gene TRBJ1-1; the D is unclear. This CDR3 has 12 residues. Germline CDR1 is MNHEY and CDR2 is SVGAGI. V shed 7 bases and J shed 3 bases, with 9 bases lying between them. The CDR3 region is CASNRGDTEAFF. CDR3 DNA sequence: TGTGCCAGCAACCGAGGAGACACTGAAGCTTTCTTT.

This clone was detected a few times. The gene calls are TRBV6-5 and TRBJ2-5, with D tentatively TRBD1 (7 bases). V was shortened by 6 bases and J by 3 bases, with 17 bases between the two germline ends. Germline CDR1 and CDR2: MNHEY and SVGAGI. The CDR3 extends over 15 amino acids. The CDR3 region is CASSPSTGRKETQYF. The CDR3 region has the DNA TGTGCCAGCAGCCCCTCGACAGGGAGGAAAGAGACCCAGTACTTC.

This chain links TRBV9 with TRBJ2-3; 8 nucleotides match TRBD2. Losses at the gene ends were 4 bases for V and 2 bases for J; bases not matched to a gene: 6. The CDR3 is made up of 15 amino acids. Germline-derived CDR1 and CDR2 are SGDLS and YYNGEE. The CDR3 is CASSPSGLNTDTQYF. The CDR3 DNA reads TGTGCCAGCAGCCCTAGCGGGCTAAACACAGATACGCAGTATTTT. Filled out from reference TRBV9 and TRBJ2-3, the complete variable domain reads DSGVTQTPKHLITATGQRVTLRCSPRSGDLSVYWYQQSLDQGLQFLIQYYNGEERAKGNILERFSAQQFPDLHSELNLSSLELGDSALYFCASSPSGLNTDTQYFGPGTRLTVL.

This chain joins TRBV19 and TRBJ1-2; 9 nucleotides align to TRBD1. CDR1 LNHDA and CDR2 SQIVND come from the germline V gene (reference sequence). J gave up 0 bases and V 5 bases, and 7 bases lay outside the gene matches. The CDR3 loop spans 16 amino acids. The CDR3 DNA follows: TGTGCCAGTAGTCGGGGGACAGGGTCGGCTAACTATGGCTACACCTTC. Its protein is CASSRGTGSANYGYTF.

This chain uses TRBV19 with TRBJ1-5, with 8 bases matching TRBD1. This CDR3 region has 13 residues. The V segment lost 6 bases and the J segment 7 bases; nucleotides outside the gene matches: 5. CDR1 is LNHDA, CDR2 SQIVND, per germline (reference sequence). This chain's CDR3 is CASRGTGGQPQHF. CDR3 sequence (DNA): TGTGCCAGTAGGGGAACAGGGGGACAGCCCCAGCATTTT.

The chain recombines TRBV5-1 with TRBJ2-1; D uncertain. Germline assignment: CDR1 SGHRS and CDR2 YFSETQ. The CDR3 has 14 residues. The V end was cut by 6 bases, the J end by 8 bases, with 18 bases between. The CDR3 loop reads CASTLEASSDEQFF. The CDR3 coding sequence is TGCGCCAGCACCCTAGAGGCTAGTTCCGATGAGCAGTTCTTC.

Here the CDR3 reads CASSDNREPSGNTIYF. For the CDR3, the DNA is TGCGCCAGCAGTGATAACAGGGAACCTTCTGGAAACACCATATATTTT. The chain joins TRBV10-2 to TRBJ1-3; maybe TRBD1 (6 bases). The V end was cut by 3 bases, the J end by 1 base, with 13 bases between. Germline V gene sequence: CDR1 WSHSY, CDR2 SAAADI. The CDR3 has 16 amino acids.

This chain uses TRBV28 with TRBJ2-7; D may be TRBD2 (5 bases). Germline V gene lookup returns CDR1 MDHEN and CDR2 SYDVKM. The V gene lost 6 bases and the J gene lost 3 bases, with 9 bases spanning the gap. The CDR3 is 12 residues long. This chain's CDR3 is CASRRGLYEQYF. CDR3 coding DNA: TGTGCCAGCAGGAGAGGACTCTACGAGCAGTACTTC.